One and the same sample provided the 10 T cell receptor beta chains below, sequenced in a study of blood T cells in healthy people across ages. A sample-barcoded 5' primer and a J-beta primer mix were used in a second PCR of roughly 7 to 11 cycles. MiXCR, run by TCRdb on the 5' RACE reads, gives a single entry per CDR3 protein. This table holds 1.4 million to 1.5 million distinct CDR3 sequences, around 39% found once. Sequenced material: blood. These receptors all stem from a woman younger than 30 in good health.

To note about this clonotype: A much larger clone is a single base away; this may be a read error. No conserved phenylalanine or tryptophan is present at the end of the CDR3, so a read error is the likely explanation. The chain couples TRBV7-2 to TRBJ1-5; D might be TRBD1 (6 bases). V lost 4 bases and J 4 bases, leaving 8 bases between the germline ends. The CDR3 consists of 13 residues. Germline values: CDR1 SGHTA, CDR2 FQGNSA. CDR3 amino acids: CASSSRGNQPQHL. In DNA form, the CDR3 reads TGTGCCAGCAGCTCAAGGGGGAATCAGCCCCAGCATTTA.

The genes are TRBV6-5 and TRBJ2-7; D is unresolved. TRBJ2-5 matches the DNA end more closely, so the J call is doubtful. CDR3 size: 13 residues. CDR1 and CDR2 (germline): MNHEY, SVGAGI. Here the CDR3 DNA reads TGTGCCAGCAGTTCGTCCCTGAGCGAGACCCAGTACTTC. Amino acid sequence: CASSSSLSETQYF.

As regards this clonotype: A much bigger clone sits one base away, suggesting this may be a read error. The gene calls are TRBV7-2 and TRBJ2-1, with D maybe TRBD2 (5 bases). Germline CDR1 SGHTA, CDR2 FQGNSA. The CDR3 runs 13 residues. The CDR3 DNA reads TGTGCCAGCAGCCCATACATAGCTTGGGAGCGGTTCTTC. This sequence encodes CASSPYIAWERFF.

V is TRBV20-1 and J is TRBJ2-3; D unresolved. Germline CDR1 DFQATT, CDR2 SNEGSKA (reference sequence). The CDR3 totals 14 residues. The V and J ends lost 0 bases and 3 bases respectively, with 10 bases between them. CDR3 coding DNA: TGCAGTGCTAGAGATTGGTTTGAGACAGATACGCAGTATTTT. Protein sequence: CSARDWFETDTQYF.

J is TRBJ2-7 and V is TRBV3-1; no clear D. V was clipped by 0 bases and J by 0 bases, with 12 bases between them. The CDR3 runs 16 residues. The germline V gene encodes CDR1 LGHDT and CDR2 YNNKEL (reference sequence). CDR3 amino acids: CASSQERATSSYEQYF. CDR3 nucleotide sequence: TGTGCCAGCAGCCAAGAAAGGGCTACCTCCTCCTACGAGCAGTACTTC.

This chain joins TRBV7-9 and TRBJ2-5; a possible D gene is TRBD2 (6 bases). The germline CDR1 and CDR2 sequences are SEHNR and FQNEAQ (reference sequence). V was pared by 5 bases and J by 11 bases, with 15 bases between. The CDR3 has 12 amino acids. CDR3 sequence: CASSPGDLEQYF. CDR3 in DNA: TGTGCCAGCAGCCCCGGGGACTTGGAGCAGTACTTC.

V usage is TRBV7-9 and J usage is TRBJ1-1; 8 nucleotides match TRBD1. Germline values: CDR1 SEHNR, CDR2 FQNEAQ (reference sequence). The CDR3 is 15 residues long. Trimming removed 5 bases from V and 4 bases from J; junction bases left unmatched: 9. CDR3 loop: CASSIQGAGSTEAFF. The CDR3 coding sequence is TGTGCCAGCAGCATCCAGGGGGCGGGGAGCACTGAAGCTTTCTTT.

The sample holds a few counts of this clonotype. The rearrangement links TRBV7-9 to TRBJ1-1; TRBD1 might be the D (5 bases). From germline, CDR1 is SEHNR and CDR2 FQNEAQ (reference sequence). Deletions cut 5 bases from V and 3 bases from J, with 22 bases between. The CDR3 covers 17 residues. This chain's CDR3 is CASSPRTKTSQDTEAFF. CDR3 nucleotides: TGTGCCAGCAGCCCCCGAACTAAGACGTCACAGGACACTGAAGCTTTCTTT.

The chain joins TRBV6-8 to TRBJ2-5; D might be TRBD1 (5 bases). Germline V gene lookup returns CDR1 MNHGY and CDR2 SAAAGT. The V end lost 3 bases, the J end lost 1 base, and 9 bases lay between the germline ends. The CDR3 extends over 14 amino acids. The DNA for the CDR3 is TGTGCCAGCAGTTATGGCAGGGTCCAAGAGACCCAGTACTTC. Translating gives CASSYGRVQETQYF.

The sample holds a few counts of this clonotype. J is TRBJ2-1 and V is TRBV7-2; TRBD2 matches at 7 bases. This CDR3 has 16 amino acids. V lost 0 bases and J lost 5; bases outside the gene matches: 7. Looked up from germline, CDR1 is SGHTA and CDR2 is FQGNSA. The DNA for the CDR3 is TGTGCCAGCAGCTTAGCTGTTGCTAGCGGACACAATGAGCAGTTCTTC. Protein sequence: CASSLAVASGHNEQFF. The entire variable domain, with the rest obtained from reference TRBV7-2 and TRBJ2-1, is as follows: GAGVSQSPSNKVTEKGKDVELRCDPISGHTALYWYRQSLGQGLEFLIYFQGNSAPDKSGLPSDRFSAERTGGSVSTLTIQRTQQEDSAVYLCASSLAVASGHNEQFFGPGTRLTVL.